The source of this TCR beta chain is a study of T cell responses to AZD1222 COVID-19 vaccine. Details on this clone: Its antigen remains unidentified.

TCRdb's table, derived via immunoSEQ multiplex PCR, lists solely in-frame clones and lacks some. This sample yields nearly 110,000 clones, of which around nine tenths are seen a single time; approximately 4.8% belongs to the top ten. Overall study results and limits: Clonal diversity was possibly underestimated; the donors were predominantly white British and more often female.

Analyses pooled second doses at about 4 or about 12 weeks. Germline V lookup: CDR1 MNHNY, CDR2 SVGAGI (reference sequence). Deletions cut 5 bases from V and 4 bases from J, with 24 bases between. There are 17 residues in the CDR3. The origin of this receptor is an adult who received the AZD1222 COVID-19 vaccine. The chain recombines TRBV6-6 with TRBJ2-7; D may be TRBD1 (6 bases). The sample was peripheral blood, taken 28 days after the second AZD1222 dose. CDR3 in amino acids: CASSPRETGRLGYEQYF. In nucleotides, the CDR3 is TGTGCCAGCAGTCCCCGTGAGACAGGAAGGTTGGGGTACGAGCAGTACTTC.